Listed here are 25 T cell receptor beta chains from one sample, sequenced in a study of T cells in Graves' hyperthyroidism and ophthalmopathy. Regions amplified from RNA transcripts were the TCR beta CDR3 regions. The primer set for the first-round RT-PCR of the TCR CDR3 was HTBI. TCRdb re-called the multiplex PCR reads through MiXCR, storing one row per CDR3 protein. In the table there are about 350,000 distinct CDR3 sequences, about 17% of which are singletons. Sample: blood. These TCRs come from a woman in her 30s with Graves' hyperthyroidism that later progressed to Graves' ophthalmopathy.

The chain joins TRBV4-1 to TRBJ1-3; the D is unclear. Trimming left V 0 bases short and J 0 bases short, with 9 bases between. Germline assignment: CDR1 MGHRA and CDR2 YSYEKL. CDR3 length: 16 residues. The CDR3 is CASSQDRLISGNTIYF. The CDR3, as DNA: TGCGCCAGCAGCCAAGATCGACTGATCTCTGGAAACACCATATATTTT.

This clonotype has ten or more counts. The genes are TRBV6-1 and TRBJ1-2; D not resolved. The V end was cut by 5 bases, the J end by 0 bases, with 13 bases between. Germline assignment: CDR1 MNHNS and CDR2 SASEGT. The CDR3 runs to 15 residues. CDR3 DNA: TGTGCCAGCAGTAATCCCGGGCGCGCTAACTATGGCTACACCTTC. Its translation is CASSNPGRANYGYTF.

The table lists this clonotype with a few counts. The chain is built from TRBV3-1 and TRBJ2-3; unclear D gene. Germline CDR1 reads LGHDT; CDR2 reads YNNKEL (reference sequence). The CDR3 spans 17 residues. Trimming shortened V by 1 base and J by 4 bases, and 18 bases separated the two germline ends. CDR3 sequence reads: CASSQGPGSSYPDTQYF. The CDR3, as DNA: TGTGCCAGCAGCCAAGGGCCGGGCTCGTCCTACCCAGATACGCAGTATTTT.

The chain joins TRBV29-1 to TRBJ1-2; D gene uncertain. V was cut by 4 bases and J by 0 bases, with 9 bases left in between. In germline, CDR1 is SQVTM, CDR2 ANQGSEA. The CDR3 has 13 amino acids. As DNA, the CDR3 is TGCAGCGTTGCTTACGGTGCTAACTATGGCTACACCTTC. As protein: CSVAYGANYGYTF.

This clonotype came up many times. The chain is built from TRBV20-1 and TRBJ2-1; D possibly corresponds to TRBD2 (6 bases). V was shortened by 3 bases and J by 5 bases, with 14 bases between the two germline ends. The CDR3 sequence is 14 residues long. Germline V gene sequence: CDR1 DFQATT, CDR2 SNEGSKA (reference sequence). The CDR3 region is CSASRDSQNNEQFF. The CDR3 coding sequence is TGCAGTGCTAGCCGGGACTCGCAGAACAATGAGCAGTTCTTC.

At least ten counts were recorded for this clonotype. The rearrangement links TRBV6-1 to TRBJ2-7; perhaps D is TRBD1 or TRBD2 (5 bases each). The V gene's germline CDR1 is MNHNS and CDR2 SASEGT. Trimming took 6 bases from V and 0 from J, leaving 9 bases between them. The CDR3 has 13 amino acids. For the CDR3, the DNA is TGTGCCAGCAGACCAGGGAGCTCCTACGAGCAGTACTTC. Protein: CASRPGSSYEQYF.

Many counts were recorded for this clonotype. This chain connects TRBV2 to TRBJ1-2; perhaps TRBD1 as D (6 bases). Germline V gene sequence: CDR1 SNHLY, CDR2 FYNNEI. The CDR3 covers 17 residues. The V gene lost 3 bases and the J gene lost 4 bases, with 21 bases spanning the gap. In DNA form, the CDR3 reads TGTGCCAGCAGTGATGGGCAGGGGTTTCTTAGGAGCTATGGCTACACCTTC. This encodes CASSDGQGFLRSYGYTF.

This sequence joins TRBV20-1 and TRBJ2-5; TRBD2 aligns across 7 bases. V was pared by 1 base and J by 5 bases, with 4 bases of the junction left unmatched. Germline assignment: CDR1 DFQATT and CDR2 SNEGSKA (reference sequence). The CDR3 loop spans 13 amino acids. The CDR3 DNA reads as TGCAGTGCTAGAGGGGAGGGTTTCGAGACCCAGTACTTC. Translation: CSARGEGFETQYF.

This clonotype was seen repeatedly, ten times or more. This chain links TRBV20-1 with TRBJ2-7; TRBD1 aligns across 7 bases. The V gene's germline CDR1 is DFQATT and CDR2 SNEGSKA (reference sequence). This CDR3 has 15 residues. V gave up 3 bases and J gave up 9 bases; unmatched junction bases: 17. Here the CDR3 DNA reads TGCAGTGCTAGCCAAAGCCCACAGGGGACCAGGGCGCAGTACTTC. It encodes CSASQSPQGTRAQYF.

Many counts were recorded for this clonotype. The chain joins TRBV27 to TRBJ2-1; tentative D call: TRBD2 (6 bases). The CDR3 runs 14 residues. CDR1 is MNHEY, CDR2 SMNVEV, per germline (reference sequence). Trimming took 3 bases from V and 8 from J, leaving 14 bases between them. The CDR3 region is CASSFGRGWYEQFF. CDR3 DNA: TGTGCCAGCAGTTTCGGCCGGGGGTGGTATGAGCAGTTCTTC.

CDR3 DNA: TGTGCCATCAGTGAGGAAGGGGGCAATCAGCCCCAGCATTTT. Amino acid sequence: CAISEEGGNQPQHF. The V call is TRBV10-3, the J call TRBJ1-5; D perhaps matches TRBD1 (5 bases). CDR3 length equals 14 residues. Germline V gene data show CDR1 as ENHRY and CDR2 as SYGVKD. Trimming pared 2 bases from V and 2 bases from J, leaving 7 bases between.

This clonotype was seen repeatedly, ten times or more. The CDR3 bases are TGTGCCATCAGTGCAGGGGGCGAATACTACAATGAGCAGTTCTTC. This translates into CAISAGGEYYNEQFF. This chain connects TRBV10-3 to TRBJ2-1; 8 nucleotides line up with TRBD1. The ends lost 4 bases at V and 3 bases at J; junction bases unmatched: 5. CDR1 and CDR2 from the germline V gene are ENHRY and SYGVKD. This CDR3 region has 15 residues.

The chain carries TRBV19 and TRBJ1-5; 9 bases map to TRBD1. The ends lost 10 bases at V and 3 bases at J; junction bases unmatched: 7. In germline, CDR1 is LNHDA, CDR2 SQIVND (reference sequence). CDR3 length: 14 residues. The CDR3 DNA sequence: TGTGCCACCAGACAGGGGGAGATCAATCAGCCCCAGCATTTT. Protein product: CATRQGEINQPQHF.

This clonotype showed up just a few times. This chain uses TRBV27 with TRBJ2-7; D perhaps matches TRBD1 (6 bases). The germline gives CDR1 MNHEY, CDR2 SMNVEV (reference sequence). There are 15 residues in the CDR3. V was cut by 0 bases and J by 3 bases, with 12 bases left in between. The CDR3 loop reads CASSLSGTSNYEQYF. CDR3 DNA sequence: TGTGCCAGCAGTTTATCGGGGACATCTAACTACGAGCAGTACTTC.

In this sample, this clonotype turned up many times. The chain links TRBV27 to TRBJ2-1; D not resolved. Germline V CDR1 and CDR2: MNHEY, SMNVEV (reference sequence). Trimming pared 6 bases from V and 6 bases from J, leaving 3 bases between. CDR3 length: 10 amino acids. This CDR3 is CASRPNEQFF. CDR3 nucleotides: TGTGCCAGCAGACCCAATGAGCAGTTCTTC.

This clonotype came up many times. The V gene is TRBV12-3 or TRBV12-4, the J gene TRBJ1-1; TRBD1 is a possible D gene (6 bases). The CDR3 has 16 amino acids. Trimming removed 0 bases from V and 7 bases from J, with 18 bases in between. The CDR3 loop is CASSLAGHRGQYEAFF. As DNA, the CDR3 is TGTGCCAGCAGTTTAGCGGGACATCGGGGCCAGTATGAAGCTTTCTTT.

The gene calls are TRBV3-1 and TRBJ2-5; D might be TRBD2 (5 bases). Germline V gives CDR1 LGHDT, CDR2 YNNKEL (reference sequence). The CDR3 is made up of 16 amino acids. V lost 1 base and J lost 3, with 15 bases in between. The CDR3: CASSQGRGPREETQYF. The CDR3 DNA reads as TGTGCCAGCAGCCAAGGGAGAGGGCCTCGAGAAGAGACCCAGTACTTC.

This clonotype was found a few times. A much more abundant neighbour one base away suggests this may be a read error. V usage is TRBV7-2 and J usage is TRBJ2-7; 9 bases are a match to TRBD1. The CDR3 covers 16 residues. V gave up 6 bases and J gave up 3 bases; unmatched junction bases: 12. CDR1 is SGHTA and CDR2 is FQGNSA in the germline V gene. The CDR3, as DNA: TGTGCCAGCAGTTCGAAGGGAGGGGACAGGGTCTACGAGCAGTACGTC. This translates into CASSSKGGDRVYEQYV.

This clonotype has ten or more counts. V is TRBV29-1 and J is TRBJ2-1, with 9 positions matching TRBD2. CDR1 is SQVTM, CDR2 ANQGSEA, per germline. This CDR3 region has 17 residues. V shed 2 bases, J shed 8 bases, and the junction held 16 bases outside the gene matches. CDR3 sequence reads: CSVENRRRGGGRDEQFF. DNA of the CDR3: TGCAGCGTTGAAAACAGGCGGCGGGGGGGCGGTAGGGATGAGCAGTTCTTC.

This clonotype has a count of ten or more. The V and J genes are TRBV5-8 and TRBJ2-5; possibly TRBD2 for D (6 bases). Germline CDR1 and CDR2: SGHTS and YDEGEE. Trimming removed 1 base at V and 5 bases at J, with 12 bases between. This CDR3 region has 14 residues. The CDR3 DNA follows: TGTGCCAGCAGCTTGAGGCCCGCGGGGGAGACCCAGTACTTC. Its translation is CASSLRPAGETQYF.

The V and J genes are TRBV9 and TRBJ1-6, with 8 bases fitting TRBD1. V dropped 2 bases and J dropped 6; count of bases not matched to a gene: 10. Germline CDR1 is SGDLS and CDR2 is YYNGEE. The CDR3 length is 17 residues. CDR3 bases: TGTGCCAGCAGCGTGTCCCACACAGGGGGAGTTAATTCACCCCTCCACTTT. It translates to CASSVSHTGGVNSPLHF.

This clonotype was recorded many times. The rearrangement joins TRBV25-1 to TRBJ2-7; 8 positions match TRBD2. V lost 4 bases to trimming and J lost 3 bases; unmatched junction nucleotides: 8. This CDR3 region has 15 residues. The germline V gene has CDR1 MGHDK and CDR2 SYGVNS. The CDR3 loop is CASSVTAGEVYEQYF. CDR3 bases: TGTGCCAGCAGTGTAACAGCGGGAGAAGTCTACGAGCAGTACTTC.

There are many counts of this clonotype. The V call is TRBV27, the J call TRBJ2-6; D is unclear. The germline V gene encodes CDR1 MNHEY and CDR2 SMNVEV (reference sequence). V lost 2 bases to trimming and J lost 2 bases, with 4 bases between them. The CDR3 has 14 amino acids. The CDR3 DNA sequence: TGTGCCAGCAGTTTAATGGCTGGGGCCAACGTCCTGACTTTC. This sequence encodes CASSLMAGANVLTF.

This clonotype was detected ten times or more. The chain employs TRBV28 and TRBJ2-3, with D maybe TRBD2 (5 bases). There are 15 residues in the CDR3. Trimming left V 6 bases short and J 0 bases short, with 13 bases between. Per germline, CDR1 MDHEN and CDR2 SYDVKM. The CDR3 DNA reads TGTGCCAGCAGGAAACTAGTTTCTAGCACAGATACGCAGTATTTT. This translates into CASRKLVSSTDTQYF.

J is TRBJ2-1 and V is TRBV7-9, with D possibly called TRBD1 or TRBD2 (5 bases each). The length of the CDR3 is 15 residues. The germline V and J ends were trimmed by 3 bases and 7 bases, with 16 bases remaining between them. Looked up from germline, CDR1 is SEHNR and CDR2 is FQNEAQ (reference sequence). The CDR3 protein is CASSFGAGRKNEQFF. The CDR3 nucleotides read TGTGCCAGCAGCTTCGGGGCAGGGCGGAAAAATGAGCAGTTCTTC.